This T cell receptor (delta chain) was sequenced in a study of gamma-delta T cells after stem cell transplantation. This clone came up a few times. CDR1 is GEAIGNYY and CDR2 is EKD in the germline V gene. The CDR3 sequence is 19 residues long. V gave up 0 bases and J gave up 0 bases; unmatched junction bases: 15. TCRdb re-identified clones in the RT-PCR reads via CATT. The table shows fewer than 13,000 delta-chain clones, with 1% to 1.5% occurring only once. Sequencing input: gamma-delta T cells. This sequence was found in a human donor. It is not recorded whose cells these are; they may come from a transplant donor. The chain joins TRDV2 to TRDJ1; 7 nucleotides line up with TRDD3. In DNA, the CDR3 is TGTGCCTGTGACACCGTGGTTGTGACTGGGGCCCTGTACACCGATAAACTCATCTTT. Its protein product is CACDTVVVTGALYTDKLIF.